The 31 T cell receptor beta chains below all came from one sample that was sequenced in a study of early T cells in non-severe SARS-CoV-2 infection (dated by TCRdb to the early 2020s). Library construction relied on 5' RACE. The run used a NextSeq 500. The public reads were quality trimmed at Q25 with fastp and then assembled into clones with MiXCR by TCRdb, keeping productive beta chains. Here each entry gathers all rows of one CDR3 protein and keeps the most common genes and DNA. The sample table contains around 77,000 distinct CDR3 sequences; only one count was recorded for about 5% of them. Of the sample, under 8% is held by the ten largest clones. This material consisted of whole blood, taken at baseline. The receptors come from an adult who was a healthcare worker with PCR-confirmed SARS-CoV-2 infection or an uninfected control (not recorded which).

This clonotype has ten or more counts. V and J are TRBV24-1 and TRBJ2-1; no reliable D call. The CDR3 runs 12 residues. CDR1 and CDR2 (germline): KGHDR, SFDVKD. V shed 4 bases and J shed 5 bases, with 5 bases lying between them. In DNA form, the CDR3 reads TGTGCCACCAGTGAGCCCCACAATGAGCAGTTCTTC. The encoded protein is CATSEPHNEQFF.

This clonotype was seen only a few times. The chain couples TRBV5-4 to TRBJ2-7; no definite D call. The germline V and J ends were trimmed by 0 bases and 5 bases, with 9 bases remaining between them. Germline CDR1 SGHNT, CDR2 YYREEE (reference sequence). The CDR3 is made up of 13 amino acids. The CDR3 DNA follows: TGTGCCAGCAGCTTGGCCCCACCGGACGAGCAGTACTTC. It yields the protein CASSLAPPDEQYF. Using reference TRBV5-4 and TRBJ2-7 for the parts outside the CDR3, the full variable domain is ETGVTQSPTHLIKTRGQQVTLRCSSQSGHNTVSWYQQALGQGPQFIFQYYREEENGRGNFPPRFSGLQFPNYSSELNVNALELDDSALYLCASSLAPPDEQYFGPGTRLTVT.

This clonotype was seen at least ten times. CDR3 in amino acids: CASSPLGGNSNQPQHF. DNA for the CDR3: TGTGCCAGCAGTCCCCTGGGGGGAAATAGCAATCAGCCCCAGCATTTT. J is TRBJ1-5 and V is TRBV27, with TRBD1 as a possible D gene (5 bases). Germline CDR1 and CDR2: MNHEY and SMNVEV (reference sequence). Deletions cut 5 bases from V and 0 bases from J, with 14 bases between. The CDR3 extends over 16 amino acids.

This clonotype came up many times. CDR3 coding DNA: TGCAGCGTTGAAGGGGAATGGGAGACCCAGTACTTC. Translation: CSVEGEWETQYF. The rearrangement uses TRBV29-1 and TRBJ2-5; D gene uncertain. There are 12 residues in the CDR3. The germline V and J ends were trimmed by 1 base and 5 bases, with 8 bases remaining between them. Germline values: CDR1 SQVTM, CDR2 ANQGSEA.

The CDR3 loop reads CATSGTSGRRNEQFF. CDR3 bases: TGTGCCACCAGTGGGACTAGCGGGAGACGGAATGAGCAGTTCTTC. The chain has TRBV24-1 and TRBJ2-1; TRBD2 aligns across 13 bases. V was clipped by 5 bases and J by 7 bases; unmatched bases: 4. CDR1 is KGHDR, CDR2 SFDVKD, per germline. The CDR3 has 15 amino acids.

This clonotype has only a few counts. The rearrangement uses TRBV14 and TRBJ2-5, with unresolved D. The germline V gene has CDR1 SGHDN and CDR2 FVKESK. The CDR3 extends over 13 amino acids. The V end lost 6 bases, the J end lost 2 bases, and 10 bases lay between the germline ends. CDR3 sequence reads: CASRRSLQETQYF. DNA for the CDR3: TGTGCCAGCAGGAGATCGCTACAAGAGACCCAGTACTTC.

This clonotype was found many times. The rearrangement uses TRBV20-1 and TRBJ1-1; a weak D match, TRBD1 (6 bases). Germline V CDR1 and CDR2: DFQATT, SNEGSKA (reference sequence). The CDR3 consists of 16 residues. Trimming pared 5 bases from V and 0 bases from J, leaving 19 bases between. The CDR3 sequence: CSAQAWTATMNTEAFF. DNA for the CDR3: TGCAGTGCTCAAGCTTGGACAGCGACTATGAACACTGAAGCTTTCTTT.

This clonotype was picked up many times. The chain recombines TRBV20-1 with TRBJ2-7; TRBD2 matches at 11 bases. The CDR3 covers 14 residues. Germline CDR1 is DFQATT and CDR2 is SNEGSKA (reference sequence). Unmatched junction bases numbered 6, after V lost 6 bases and J lost 2 bases. DNA for the CDR3: TGCAGTGCCCTCCCACTAGCGGGAGCCTACGAGCAGTACTTC. It encodes CSALPLAGAYEQYF.

V and J are TRBV18 and TRBJ1-3; no clear D. CDR3 size: 14 residues. CDR1 KGHSH and CDR2 LQKENI come from the germline V gene. Trimming left V 6 bases short and J 5 bases short, with 14 bases between. This chain's CDR3 is CASSNVGLRNTIYF. In DNA form, the CDR3 reads TGTGCCAGCTCCAACGTGGGGTTAAGAAACACCATATATTTT. The whole variable domain, remainder taken from reference TRBV18 and TRBJ1-3, is NAGVMQNPRHLVRRRGQEARLRCSPMKGHSHVYWYRQLPEEGLKFMVYLQKENIIDESGMPKERFSAEFPKEGPSILRIQQVVRGDSAAYFCASSNVGLRNTIYFGEGSWLTVV.

The sample holds many counts of this clonotype. The chain is built from TRBV19 and TRBJ2-1, with 14 nucleotides matching TRBD2. Trimming took 4 bases from V and 7 from J; bases not matched to a gene: 6. CDR3 length: 16 residues. The germline V gene encodes CDR1 LNHDA and CDR2 SQIVND (reference sequence). The CDR3 sequence: CASSRAGTSGSNEQFF. CDR3 DNA sequence: TGTGCCAGTAGTAGGGCCGGGACTAGCGGGAGTAATGAGCAGTTCTTC.

There are a few counts of this clonotype. This chain links TRBV28 with TRBJ1-2; the D gene is possibly TRBD1 (6 bases). The CDR3 is made up of 13 amino acids. Germline V CDR1 and CDR2: MDHEN, SYDVKM. Between the trimmed V and J ends, which lost 6 bases and 7 bases, there was a span of 15 bases. The CDR3 protein is CASSLQGWSGYTF. The CDR3, as DNA: TGTGCCAGCAGCCTACAGGGATGGAGTGGCTACACCTTC.

There are many counts of this clonotype. The V and J genes are TRBV18 and TRBJ1-5; TRBD1 agrees at 8 bases. This CDR3 has 15 residues. Germline V gives CDR1 KGHSH, CDR2 LQKENI. V lost 2 bases and J lost 11; bases outside the gene matches: 11. The CDR3 bases are TGTGCCAGCTCACCATCCGGGACAGGCTCAATGACCCAGCATTTT. Protein sequence: CASSPSGTGSMTQHF. The full variable domain, completed using reference TRBV18 and TRBJ1-5, is NAGVMQNPRHLVRRRGQEARLRCSPMKGHSHVYWYRQLPEEGLKFMVYLQKENIIDESGMPKERFSAEFPKEGPSILRIQQVVRGDSAAYFCASSPSGTGSMTQHFGDGTRLSIL.

The table lists this clonotype with many counts. One junction end does not reproduce the germline sequence, and a read error may be involved. The chain couples TRBV10-2 to TRBJ1-5, with 9 bases fitting TRBD1. Germline CDR1 WSHSY, CDR2 SAAADI. This CDR3 is 15 amino acids long. In DNA form, the CDR3 reads TGTGCCAGCAGCTTAGGACAGGGGCAGAATCAGCCCCAGCATTTT. It specifies CASSLGQGQNQPQHF.

This clonotype occurred a few times. This chain links TRBV23-1 with TRBJ2-5; 8 positions match TRBD1. TRBV23-1 falls under the ORF class, with uncertain function. V gave up 4 bases and J gave up 3 bases; unmatched junction bases: 7. There are 15 residues in the CDR3. Here the CDR3 DNA reads TGCGCCAGCAGTCCCCGGGACAGGAGGGAAGAGACCCAGTACTTC. This encodes CASSPRDRREETQYF.

This clonotype showed up just a few times. V gene TRBV30 combines with J gene TRBJ1-3, with unresolved D. Trimming took off 7 bases at V and 0 bases at J, with 16 bases between the two ends. CDR1 GTSNPN and CDR2 SVGIG come from the germline V gene (reference sequence). The length of the CDR3 is 15 residues. This CDR3 is CAFDTDGFSGNTIYF. The DNA for the CDR3 is TGTGCCTTCGACACGGATGGCTTCTCTGGAAACACCATATATTTT.

Many counts were recorded for this clonotype. This chain connects TRBV27 to TRBJ2-2, with TRBD1 as a possible D gene (5 bases). Trimming shortened V by 2 bases and J by 5 bases, and 15 bases separated the two germline ends. The CDR3 has 16 residues. Germline V gene sequence: CDR1 MNHEY, CDR2 SMNVEV (reference sequence). The CDR3 reads CASSLGGAVVTGELFF. The CDR3 nucleotides are TGTGCCAGCAGTTTAGGTGGGGCGGTAGTGACCGGGGAGCTGTTTTTT.

This clonotype showed up many times. The chain links TRBV5-1 to TRBJ2-6, with TRBD1 matching 7 bases. The CDR3 is 17 residues long. The V gene's germline CDR1 is SGHRS and CDR2 YFSETQ. Germline trimming cut 3 bases from V and 1 base from J; bases unmatched to any gene: 7. CDR3 loop: CASSSPGTDSGANVLTF. CDR3 bases: TGCGCCAGCAGCTCACCCGGGACAGATTCTGGGGCCAACGTCCTGACTTTC.

In its sample, this clonotype was seen many times. The V and J genes are TRBV10-2 and TRBJ1-6, with a possible D match to TRBD1 (5 bases). Germline assignment: CDR1 WSHSY and CDR2 SAAADI. Trimming pared 2 bases from V and 8 bases from J, leaving 10 bases between. This CDR3 has 14 residues. DNA of the CDR3: TGCGCCAGCAGTGAGAGGGGTAGCGATTCACCCCTCCACTTT. Protein product: CASSERGSDSPLHF.

V and J are TRBV15 and TRBJ1-1; TRBD1 might be the D (6 bases). Per germline, CDR1 LNHNV and CDR2 YYDKDF (reference sequence). V was shortened by 6 bases and J by 4 bases, with 18 bases between the two germline ends. The CDR3 extends over 15 amino acids. CDR3: CATRTFSGEATEAFF. The CDR3 DNA is TGTGCCACCAGAACATTTTCAGGGGAGGCCACTGAAGCTTTCTTT.

This clonotype has a handful of counts. The chain combines TRBV14 with TRBJ1-1; possibly TRBD1 for D (5 bases). The CDR3 totals 13 residues. Trimming removed 5 bases at V and 8 bases at J, with 15 bases between. The germline gives CDR1 SGHDN, CDR2 FVKESK. The CDR3 sequence is CASSSHPTDEAFF. In DNA, the CDR3 is TGTGCCAGCAGCTCGCATCCGACAGACGAAGCTTTCTTT. Combining the CDR3 with reference TRBV14 and TRBJ1-1 gives the whole variable domain EAGVTQFPSHSVIEKGQTVTLRCDPISGHDNLYWYRRVMGKEIKFLLHFVKESKQDESGMPNNRFLAERTGGTYSTLKVQPAELEDSGVYFCASSSHPTDEAFFGQGTRLTVV.

The table lists this clonotype with many counts. At one boundary the junction diverges from the germline segment, which might be a read error. V gene TRBV4-1 combines with J gene TRBJ1-1; D not resolved. This CDR3 region has 14 residues. Per the germline V gene, CDR1 is MGHRA and CDR2 is YSYEKL. CDR3 sequence reads: CASSQDMGNSEAFF. The CDR3 nucleotides read TGCGCCAGCAGCCAAGATATGGGGAACTCTGAAGCTTTCTTT.

With respect to this clonotype: This may be a read error, as it is one base from a much larger clone. This chain joins TRBV7-6 and TRBJ2-5, with unresolved D. Germline values: CDR1 SGHVS, CDR2 FNYEAQ. The CDR3 covers 14 residues. V dropped 3 bases and J dropped 0 bases, with 8 bases sitting between them. This chain's CDR3 is CASSFARHQETQYF. The CDR3 coding sequence is TGTGCCAGCAGCTTTGCACGTCACCAAGAGACCCAGTACTTC.

This clonotype was observed at least ten times. The chain has TRBV19 and TRBJ2-3; 8 bases are a match to TRBD1. The CDR3 covers 14 residues. The trim removed 5 bases at V and 6 bases at J, leaving 7 bases unmatched. CDR1 and CDR2 (germline): LNHDA, SQIVND (reference sequence). In DNA form, the CDR3 reads TGTGCCAGTAGTTTAGCAGGGGGCATCGATACGCAGTATTTT. The encoded protein is CASSLAGGIDTQYF.

This clonotype was counted many times. The genes are TRBV7-8 and TRBJ1-1, with D unclear. Germline values: CDR1 SGHVS, CDR2 FQNEAQ. Trimming took off 2 bases at V and 0 bases at J, with 1 base between the two ends. This CDR3 is 12 amino acids long. This CDR3 reads CASSLMNTEAFF. CDR3 nucleotide sequence: TGTGCCAGCAGCTTAATGAACACTGAAGCTTTCTTT.

In its sample, this clonotype was seen many times. The chain has TRBV7-9 and TRBJ2-7; 7 positions agree with TRBD2. V was clipped by 4 bases and J by 1 base; unmatched bases: 10. The CDR3 has 16 amino acids. In germline, CDR1 is SEHNR, CDR2 FQNEAQ (reference sequence). CDR3 bases: TGTGCCAGCAGCTCCTCTGAGGCTAGCGGTTCCTACGAGCAGTACTTC. It translates to CASSSSEASGSYEQYF.

The chain uses TRBV13 and TRBJ2-4; unclear D gene. The CDR3 runs 17 residues. From germline, CDR1 is PRHDT and CDR2 FYEKMQ (reference sequence). V lost 3 bases to trimming and J lost 0 bases, with 15 bases between them. CDR3 nucleotides: TGTGCCAGCAGCTTGTATGCGGATTTATTAGCCAAAAACATTCAGTACTTC. As protein: CASSLYADLLAKNIQYF. The whole variable domain, filled in from reference TRBV13 and TRBJ2-4, reads AAGVIQSPRHLIKEKRETATLKCYPIPRHDTVYWYQQGPGQDPQFLISFYEKMQSDKGSIPDRFSAQQFSDYHSELNMSSLELGDSALYFCASSLYADLLAKNIQYFGAGTRLSVL.

The gene calls are TRBV7-7 and TRBJ1-5; D not certain. The CDR3 is 13 residues long. Germline-derived CDR1 and CDR2 are SSHAT and FNYEAQ (reference sequence). Trimming stripped 5 bases from V and 5 bases from J, with 10 bases between. The CDR3 sequence: CASSLDKHQPQHF. The CDR3 DNA sequence: TGTGCCAGCAGCCTCGACAAGCATCAGCCCCAGCATTTT.

This clonotype was detected a few times. V and J are TRBV12-3 or TRBV12-4 and TRBJ2-1; D is unresolved. The V and J ends lost 3 bases and 11 bases respectively, with 17 bases between them. The CDR3 totals 14 residues. The CDR3 region has the DNA TGTGCCAGCAGTTTTTTCCTTAGGGCCGTCAAGCAGTTCTTC. This codes for CASSFFLRAVKQFF.

This clonotype was picked up many times. The chain uses TRBV7-9 and TRBJ1-3; D ambiguous. The V and J ends lost 4 bases and 0 bases respectively, with 10 bases between them. The CDR3 is 15 residues long. Germline CDR1 SEHNR, CDR2 FQNEAQ (reference sequence). For the CDR3, the DNA is TGTGCCAGCAGCTCTGGACCGAACTCTGGAAACACCATATATTTT. Encoded protein: CASSSGPNSGNTIYF.

The chain couples TRBV19 to TRBJ2-3, with D possibly matching TRBD2 (5 bases). V was shortened by 4 bases and J by 1 base, with 15 bases between the two germline ends. The CDR3 spans 16 residues. In germline, CDR1 is LNHDA, CDR2 SQIVND (reference sequence). CDR3 nucleotide sequence: TGTGCCAGTAGTACAGGAGGAGAGGTTGGCACAGATACGCAGTATTTT. This gives the protein CASSTGGEVGTDTQYF.

CDR3 loop: CSARPSSGANVLTF. CDR3 DNA sequence: TGCAGTGCTAGACCGAGCTCTGGGGCCAACGTCCTGACTTTC. The chain recombines TRBV20-1 with TRBJ2-6; the D is unclear. This CDR3 spans 14 amino acids. Germline-derived CDR1 and CDR2 are DFQATT and SNEGSKA (reference sequence). With 2 bases removed from V and 0 bases from J, the gap between germline ends came to 5 bases.